This is a list of T cell receptor beta chains from one sample in a study of blood T cell repertoires in COVID-19. Assay used: immunoSEQ multiplex PCR; TCRdb lists only in-frame clones, some missing. This table has roughly 410,000 clones, about 90% appearing once. The sample consisted of peripheral blood. These receptors all stem from a man between 40 and 49 years old with acute or convalescent COVID-19. Each CDR3 is given with its conserved first and last residue. The D gene is left open where the match is weak. A row's size may be missing; if present it is once, few, many or a size class.

J gene | V gene | clone size | D gene | CDR3 DNA | CDR3 protein
TRBJ1-4 | TRBV27 | . | . | TGTGCCAGCAGTCCTTTCCTTGCAACTAATGAAAAACTGTTTTTT | CASSPFLATNEKLFF
TRBJ2-7 | TRBV6-4 | . | TRBD1 | TGTGCCAGCAGTGACTTACTCGACAGGGGGGATCCGTGCTCCTACGAGCAGTACTTC | CASSDLLDRGDPCSYEQYF
TRBJ2-7 | TRBV10-1 | . | . | TGCGCCAGCAGTGAGATGGACAGCTCCTACGAGCAGTACTTC | CASSEMDSSYEQYF
TRBJ1-1 | TRBV19 | . | . | TGTGCCACCGGAACAGGGTTTTACACTGAAGCTTTCTTT | CATGTGFYTEAFF
TRBJ1-5 | TRBV28 | . | . | TGTGCCAGCAGTCCCGACATTCTGCTGCCCCAGCATTTT | CASSPDILLPQHF
TRBJ1-1 | TRBV4-3 | . | . | TGCGCCAGCAGCCAAGATCACTCTGAAGCTTTCTTT | CASSQDHSEAFF
TRBJ2-1 | TRBV9 | . | . | TGTGCCAGCAGCGTAGAACAGCACAATGAGCAGTTCTTC | CASSVEQHNEQFF
TRBJ2-3 | TRBV11-3 | . | TRBD2 | TGTGCCAGCAGCTCGACCGGGAGCGGGGGAGCCGGGGATACGCAGTATTTT | CASSSTGSGGAGDTQYF
TRBJ2-1 | TRBV24-1 | . | TRBD1 | TGTGCCACCGGGACAGAAACCTACAATGAGCAGTTCTTC | CATGTETYNEQFF
TRBJ1-1 | TRBV2 | . | . | TGTGCCAGCGGAGAACAAGGGGTTGAAGCTTTCTTT | CASGEQGVEAFF
TRBJ1-1 | TRBV30 | . | . | TGTGCCTGGAGTCCCCGAGGTTACCGAACTGAAGCTTTCTTT | CAWSPRGYRTEAFF
TRBJ1-2 | TRBV9 | . | . | TGTGCCAGCAGCGCCGTGAGAGGGGGAAACCAGTTAGCTAACTATGGCTACACCTTC | CASSAVRGGNQLANYGYTF
TRBJ1-2 | TRBV7-8 | . | . | TGTGCCAGCAGCCAACGATCAGGGTCAGCGAACTATGGCTACACCTTC | CASSQRSGSANYGYTF
TRBJ2-1 | TRBV24-1 | . | . | TGTGCCACTTGTTCAGGGACTGACGTCCGAGTTTTGGGTGAGCAGTTCTTC | CATCSGTDVRVLGEQFF
TRBJ2-5 | TRBV18 | . | TRBD1 | TGTGCCAGCTCGGGACAGGGAGAAGAGACCCAGTACTTC | CASSGQGEETQYF
TRBJ1-2 | TRBV27 | . | TRBD1 | TGTGCCAGCAGTTCCCCGGGACAGGGCAGGAGTGGCTACACCTTC | CASSSPGQGRSGYTF
TRBJ2-3 | TRBV28 | . | . | TGTGCCAGCAGTTTAATTCGGGGTATACGATCAGATACGCAGTATTTT | CASSLIRGIRSDTQYF
TRBJ1-1 | TRBV27 | . | . | TGTGCCAGCAGTTTCCCCGGACAGCGAGAAGCTTTCTTT | CASSFPGQREAFF
TRBJ2-7 | TRBV7-8 | few | . | TGTGCCAGCAGCTTCTCTGACAGATCCCACGAGCAGTACTTC | CASSFSDRSHEQYF
TRBJ2-1 | TRBV9 | . | . | TGTGCCAGCAGCGCCCGAATCCCGGGTAAACCCTACAATGAGCAGTTCTTC | CASSARIPGKPYNEQFF
TRBJ2-7 | TRBV2 | . | . | TGTGCCAGCGGAGGGGGGGCAACCTACGAGCAGTACTTC | CASGGGATYEQYF
TRBJ1-3 | TRBV14 | . | . | TGTGCCAGCAGCTCCCCTCCTGGAAACACCATATATTTT | CASSSPPGNTIYF
TRBJ2-3 | TRBV6-1 | . | . | TGTGCCAGCAGTGAACACCCCGGGGGCACAGATACGCAGTATTTT | CASSEHPGGTDTQYF
TRBJ2-1 | TRBV10-3 | . | . | TGTGCCATCAGCAGAGATACGGGAATTGAGCAGTTCTTC | CAISRDTGIEQFF
TRBJ1-2 | TRBV19 | once | TRBD1 | TGTGCCAGTAGTTTCGGACAGGGGTATGGCTACACCTTC | CASSFGQGYGYTF
TRBJ2-1 | TRBV5-1 | few | TRBD1 | TGCGCCAGCAGCCACAGGGGTGGGGTAGAGCAGTTCTTC | CASSHRGGVEQFF
TRBJ2-3 | TRBV5-5 | . | TRBD2 | TGTGCCAGCAGTCAAGGACTAGCGGGGAACACAGATACGCAGTATTTT | CASSQGLAGNTDTQYF
TRBJ1-1 | TRBV7-9 | . | TRBD1 | TGTGCCAGCAGCCGACGTTCGGGAAGGGACAGGGACAAGAACACTGAAGCTTTCTTT | CASSRRSGRDRDKNTEAFF
TRBJ2-3 | TRBV5-1 | once | TRBD2 | TGCGCCAGCAGCCTGGAGACTAGCGGGGCCACAGATACGCAGTATTTT | CASSLETSGATDTQYF
TRBJ2-7 | TRBV28 | once | . | TGTGCCACCCTCCGGAGGGCAGGGTACGGCGAGCAGTACTTC | CATLRRAGYGEQYF
TRBJ2-1 | TRBV2 | . | TRBD2 | TGTGCCAGCAGGGAACCCGGGACTAGAGGGGCGAATGAGCAGTTCTTC | CASREPGTRGANEQFF